Below, one T cell receptor beta chain is given with its context. Its specificity is not known. These data belong to a study of radiation and T cells in renal cell carcinoma. The CDR3 is 17 residues long. Deletions cut 0 bases from V and 3 bases from J, with 17 bases between. Germline CDR1 ENHRY, CDR2 SYGVKD. The study's findings and limits: Baseline intratumoral clonotype presence is unknown without pretreatment biopsies. From baseline, blood top tumor clonotypes peaked at 2 weeks post-radiation.

Produced via immunoSEQ multiplex PCR; TCRdb's table is partial and in-frame only. The sample consists of some 150,000 clones, 88% of them appearing once. Sample time point: baseline pretreatment blood. Treatment defined: 15 Gy SBRT to primary tumor, nephrectomy 4 weeks later. The genes are TRBV10-3 and TRBJ1-2; TRBD1 might be the D (6 bases). Sequencing used blood, obtained from a patient whose treatment included radiotherapy and nephrectomy. The sequence derives from a woman aged 50 to 65 with renal cell carcinoma. This CDR3 reads CAISESGRKGDDYGYTF. The CDR3 DNA follows: TGTGCCATCAGTGAGTCGGGCAGGAAGGGGGATGACTATGGCTACACCTTC.